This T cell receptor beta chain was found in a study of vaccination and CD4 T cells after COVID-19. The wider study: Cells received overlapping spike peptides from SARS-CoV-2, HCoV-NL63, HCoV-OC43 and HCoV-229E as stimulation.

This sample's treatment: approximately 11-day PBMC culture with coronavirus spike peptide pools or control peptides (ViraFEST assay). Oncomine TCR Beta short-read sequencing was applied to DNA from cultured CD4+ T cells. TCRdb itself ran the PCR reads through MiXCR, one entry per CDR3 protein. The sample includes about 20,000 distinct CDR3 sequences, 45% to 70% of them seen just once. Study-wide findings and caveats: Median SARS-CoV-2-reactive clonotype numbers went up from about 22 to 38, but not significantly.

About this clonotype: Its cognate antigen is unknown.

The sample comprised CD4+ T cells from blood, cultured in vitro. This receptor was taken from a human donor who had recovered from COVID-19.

This CDR3 reads CASSPDRGLNTEAFF. CDR3 DNA: TGTGCCAGCAGCCCCGACAGGGGATTGAACACTGAAGCTTTCTTT. The rearrangement links TRBV7-3 to TRBJ1-1; 8 positions match TRBD1. Trimming took 5 bases from V and 0 from J; bases not matched to a gene: 5. This CDR3 comprises 15 residues. Germline CDR1 SGHTA, CDR2 FQGTGA.